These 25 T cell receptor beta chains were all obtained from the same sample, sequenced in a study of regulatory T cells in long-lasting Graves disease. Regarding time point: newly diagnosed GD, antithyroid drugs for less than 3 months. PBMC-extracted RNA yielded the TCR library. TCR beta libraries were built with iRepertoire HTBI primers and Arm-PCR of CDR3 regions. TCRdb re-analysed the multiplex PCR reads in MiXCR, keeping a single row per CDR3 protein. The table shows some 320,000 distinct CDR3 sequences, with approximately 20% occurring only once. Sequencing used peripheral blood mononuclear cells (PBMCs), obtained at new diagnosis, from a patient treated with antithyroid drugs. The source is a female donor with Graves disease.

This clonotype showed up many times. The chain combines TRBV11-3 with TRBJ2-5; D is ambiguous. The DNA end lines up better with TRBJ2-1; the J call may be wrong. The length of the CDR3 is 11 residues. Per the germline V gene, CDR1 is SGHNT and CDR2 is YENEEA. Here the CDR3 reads CASTANNEQFF. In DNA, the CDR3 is TGTGCCAGCACCGCAAACAATGAGCAGTTCTTC.

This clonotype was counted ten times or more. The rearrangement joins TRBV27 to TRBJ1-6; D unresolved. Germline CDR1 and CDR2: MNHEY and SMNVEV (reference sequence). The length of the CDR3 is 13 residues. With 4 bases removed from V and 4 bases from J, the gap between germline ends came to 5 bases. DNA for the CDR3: TGTGCCAGCAGTTCCTATTATAATTCACCCCTCCACTTT. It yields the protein CASSSYYNSPLHF.

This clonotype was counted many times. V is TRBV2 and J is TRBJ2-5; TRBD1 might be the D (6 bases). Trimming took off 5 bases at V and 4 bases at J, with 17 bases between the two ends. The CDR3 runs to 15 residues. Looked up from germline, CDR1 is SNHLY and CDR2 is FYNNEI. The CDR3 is CASSLLQGKGETQYF. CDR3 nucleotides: TGTGCCAGCAGTTTATTACAGGGAAAGGGAGAGACCCAGTACTTC.

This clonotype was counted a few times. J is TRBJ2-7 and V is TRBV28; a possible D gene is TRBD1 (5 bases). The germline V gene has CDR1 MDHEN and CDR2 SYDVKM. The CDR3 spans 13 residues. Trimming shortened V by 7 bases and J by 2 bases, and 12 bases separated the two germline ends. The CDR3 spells CASTRTNTYEQYF. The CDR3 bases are TGTGCCAGCACTCGGACAAATACCTACGAGCAGTACTTC.

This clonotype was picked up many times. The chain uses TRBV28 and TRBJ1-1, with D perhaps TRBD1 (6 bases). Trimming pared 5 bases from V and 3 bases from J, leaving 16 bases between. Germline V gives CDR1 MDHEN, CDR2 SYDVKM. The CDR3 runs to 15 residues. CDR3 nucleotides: TGTGCCAGCAGTCTACACGGGGGGCAGGACACTGAAGCTTTCTTT. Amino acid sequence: CASSLHGGQDTEAFF.

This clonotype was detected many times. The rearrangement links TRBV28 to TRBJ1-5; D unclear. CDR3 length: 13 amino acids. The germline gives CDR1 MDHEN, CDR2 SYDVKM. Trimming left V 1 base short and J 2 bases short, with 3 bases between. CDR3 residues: CASSLYGNQPQHF. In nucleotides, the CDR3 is TGTGCCAGCAGTTTATATGGCAATCAGCCCCAGCATTTT.

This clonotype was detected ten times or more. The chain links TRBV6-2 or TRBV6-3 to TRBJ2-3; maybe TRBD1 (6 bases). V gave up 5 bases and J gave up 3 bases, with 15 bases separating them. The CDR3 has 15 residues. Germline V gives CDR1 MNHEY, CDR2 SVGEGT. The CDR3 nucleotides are TGTGCCAGCAGTGAACTGGGGGCAAGTACAGATACGCAGTATTTT. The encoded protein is CASSELGASTDTQYF.

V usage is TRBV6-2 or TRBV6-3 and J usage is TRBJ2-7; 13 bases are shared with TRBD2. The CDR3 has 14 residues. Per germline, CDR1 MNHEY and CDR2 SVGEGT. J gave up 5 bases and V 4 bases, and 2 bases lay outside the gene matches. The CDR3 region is CASSWGLAGHEQYF. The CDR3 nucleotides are TGTGCCAGCAGTTGGGGACTAGCGGGACACGAGCAGTACTTC.

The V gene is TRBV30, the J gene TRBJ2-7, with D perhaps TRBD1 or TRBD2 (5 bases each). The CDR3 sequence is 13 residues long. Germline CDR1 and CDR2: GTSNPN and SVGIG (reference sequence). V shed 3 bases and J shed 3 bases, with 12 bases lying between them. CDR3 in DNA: TGTGCCTGGAGCGGGGATCAGGGCTACGAGCAGTACTTC. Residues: CAWSGDQGYEQYF.

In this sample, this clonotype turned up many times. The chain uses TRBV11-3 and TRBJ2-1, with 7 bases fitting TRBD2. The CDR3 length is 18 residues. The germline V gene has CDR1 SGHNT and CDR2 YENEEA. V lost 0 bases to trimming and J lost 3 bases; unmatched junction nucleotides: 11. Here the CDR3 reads CASSLDLRAGAGYNEQFF. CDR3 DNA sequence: TGTGCCAGCAGCTTAGATCTTAGGGCGGGAGCAGGCTACAATGAGCAGTTCTTC.

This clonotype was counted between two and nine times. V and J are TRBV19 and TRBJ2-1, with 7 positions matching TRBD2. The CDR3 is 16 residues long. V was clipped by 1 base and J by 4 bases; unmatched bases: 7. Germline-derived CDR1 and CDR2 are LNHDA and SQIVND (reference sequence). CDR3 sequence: CASSIAPGLPYNEQFF. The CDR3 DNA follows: TGTGCCAGTAGTATAGCACCGGGACTACCTTACAATGAGCAGTTCTTC.

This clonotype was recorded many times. CDR3 nucleotides: TGCGCCAGCAGTAAAGGGGCAGGGGGTGAAGCTTTCTTT. Translating it yields CASSKGAGGEAFF. The chain has TRBV10-1 and TRBJ1-1; the match to TRBD1 covers 7 bases. Germline assignment: CDR1 WNHNN and CDR2 SYGVQD (reference sequence). The CDR3 sequence is 13 residues long. The trim removed 5 bases at V and 7 bases at J, leaving 7 bases unmatched.

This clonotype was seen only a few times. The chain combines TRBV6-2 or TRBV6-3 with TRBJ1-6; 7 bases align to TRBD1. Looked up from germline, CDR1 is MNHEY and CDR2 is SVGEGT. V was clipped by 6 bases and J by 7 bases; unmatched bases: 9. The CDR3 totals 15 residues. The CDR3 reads CASSLSGTANSPLHF. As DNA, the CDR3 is TGTGCCAGCAGCTTATCCGGGACAGCCAATTCACCCCTCCACTTT.

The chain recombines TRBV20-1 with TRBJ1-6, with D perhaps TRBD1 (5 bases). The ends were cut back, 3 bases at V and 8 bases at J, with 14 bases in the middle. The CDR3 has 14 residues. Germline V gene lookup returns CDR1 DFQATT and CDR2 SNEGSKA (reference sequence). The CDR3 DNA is TGCAGTGCTAGGATCCGGGGGAGGGATTCACCCCTCCACTTT. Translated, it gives CSARIRGRDSPLHF.

The CDR3 coding sequence is TGCGCCAGCAGCTTGGCCATTGGAGGGGGCGTAGGGGACACCGGGGAGCTGTTTTTT. It is translated as CASSLAIGGGVGDTGELFF. The chain has TRBV5-1 and TRBJ2-2, with a possible D match to TRBD1 (7 bases). Germline V gene sequence: CDR1 SGHRS, CDR2 YFSETQ. Trimming cost V 0 bases and J 3 bases, with 21 bases left between them. The CDR3 runs 19 residues.

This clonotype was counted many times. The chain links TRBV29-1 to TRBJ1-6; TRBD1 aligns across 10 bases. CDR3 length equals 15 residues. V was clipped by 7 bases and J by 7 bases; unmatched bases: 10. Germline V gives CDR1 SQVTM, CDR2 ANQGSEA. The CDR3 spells CSARTGQGVNSPLHF. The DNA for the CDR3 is TGCAGCGCCCGAACTGGACAGGGGGTGAATTCACCCCTCCACTTT.

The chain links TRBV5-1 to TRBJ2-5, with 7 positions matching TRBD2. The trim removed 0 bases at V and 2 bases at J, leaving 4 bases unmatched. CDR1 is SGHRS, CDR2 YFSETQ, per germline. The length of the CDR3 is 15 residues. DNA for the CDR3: TGCGCCAGCAGCTTGGCCGGGGGGATACAAGAGACCCAGTACTTC. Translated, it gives CASSLAGGIQETQYF.

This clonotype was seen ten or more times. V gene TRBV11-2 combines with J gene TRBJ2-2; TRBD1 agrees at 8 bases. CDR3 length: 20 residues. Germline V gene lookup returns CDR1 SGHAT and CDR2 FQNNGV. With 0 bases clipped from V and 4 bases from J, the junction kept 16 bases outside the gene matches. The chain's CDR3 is CASSLDTFRGQGAGTGELFF. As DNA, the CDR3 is TGTGCCAGCAGCTTAGATACTTTTCGCGGACAGGGAGCGGGCACCGGGGAGCTGTTTTTT.

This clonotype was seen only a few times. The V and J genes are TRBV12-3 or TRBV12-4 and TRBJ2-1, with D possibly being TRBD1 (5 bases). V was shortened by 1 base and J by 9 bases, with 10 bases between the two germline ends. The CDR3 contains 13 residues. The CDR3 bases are TGTGCCAGCAGTTTAGACAGGTTTGGTGAGCAGTTCTTC. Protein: CASSLDRFGEQFF.

CDR3 sequence reads: CASGSSITDTQYF. The DNA of the CDR3 is TGTGCCAGCGGCTCCTCAATCACAGATACGCAGTATTTT. This rearrangement joins TRBV6-1 to TRBJ2-3; D unresolved. The germline V and J ends were trimmed by 8 bases and 2 bases, with 11 bases remaining between them. The CDR3 is 13 residues long. The germline gives CDR1 MNHNS, CDR2 SASEGT.

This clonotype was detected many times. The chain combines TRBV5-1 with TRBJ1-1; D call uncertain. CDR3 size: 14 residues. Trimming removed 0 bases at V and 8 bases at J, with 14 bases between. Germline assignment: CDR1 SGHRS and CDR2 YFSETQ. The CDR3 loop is CASSLGPESLEAFF. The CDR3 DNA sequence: TGCGCCAGCAGCTTGGGCCCTGAAAGCCTAGAAGCTTTCTTT.

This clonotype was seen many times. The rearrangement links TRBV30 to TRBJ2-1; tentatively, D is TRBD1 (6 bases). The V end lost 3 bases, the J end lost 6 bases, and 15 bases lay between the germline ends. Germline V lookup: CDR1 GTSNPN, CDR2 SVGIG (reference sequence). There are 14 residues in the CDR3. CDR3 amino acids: CAWSTWSQGNEQFF. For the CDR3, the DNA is TGTGCCTGGAGCACCTGGTCACAGGGCAATGAGCAGTTCTTC.

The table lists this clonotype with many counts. In DNA form, the CDR3 reads TGCAGTGCAGTACAGGGTAACACTGAAGCTTTCTTT. Protein product: CSAVQGNTEAFF. The chain links TRBV20-1 to TRBJ1-1; weak D call: TRBD1 (6 bases). Trimming cost V 6 bases and J 2 bases, with 10 bases left between them. There are 12 residues in the CDR3. CDR1 and CDR2 (germline): DFQATT, SNEGSKA (reference sequence).

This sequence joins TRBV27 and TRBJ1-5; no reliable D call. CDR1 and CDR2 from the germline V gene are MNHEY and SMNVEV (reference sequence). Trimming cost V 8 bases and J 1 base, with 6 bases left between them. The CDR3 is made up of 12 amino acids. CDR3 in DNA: TGTGCCAGCTGGAAGAGCAATCAGCCCCAGCATTTT. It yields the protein CASWKSNQPQHF.

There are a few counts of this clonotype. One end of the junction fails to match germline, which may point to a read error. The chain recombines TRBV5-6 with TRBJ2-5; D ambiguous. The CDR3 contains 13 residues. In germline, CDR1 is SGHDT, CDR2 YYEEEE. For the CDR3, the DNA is TGCGCCAGCAGCCGCCGGGACCAAGAGACCCAGTACTTC. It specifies CASSRRDQETQYF.